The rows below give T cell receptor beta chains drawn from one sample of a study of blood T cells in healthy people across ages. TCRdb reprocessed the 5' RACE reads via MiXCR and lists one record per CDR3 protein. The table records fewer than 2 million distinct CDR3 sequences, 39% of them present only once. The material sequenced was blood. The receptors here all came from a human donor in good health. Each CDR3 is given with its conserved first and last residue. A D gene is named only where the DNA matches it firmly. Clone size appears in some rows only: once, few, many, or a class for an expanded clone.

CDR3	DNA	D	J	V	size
CASSQTGTPSYGYTF	TGTGCCAGCTCACAAACAGGGACCCCCAGCTATGGCTACACCTTC	-	TRBJ1-2	TRBV3-1	-
CASSTFSGDYNEQFF	TGTGCCAGCAGCACTTTTAGCGGGGACTACAATGAGCAGTTCTTC	TRBD2	TRBJ2-1	TRBV7-2	many
CASSPAGGEKLFF	TGTGCCAGCAGCCCAGCGGGGGGTGAAAAACTGTTTTTT	-	TRBJ1-4	TRBV7-6	few
CSVFTGDKYEQYF	TGCAGCGTCTTTACAGGGGATAAGTACGAGCAGTACTTC	TRBD1	TRBJ2-7	TRBV29-1	few
CASTPRTLQPQHF	TGTGCCAGCACCCCTCGAACTTTGCAGCCCCAGCATTTT	-	TRBJ1-5	TRBV6-6	-
CASSAGQGPSTDTQYF	TGTGCCAGCAGTGCCGGACAGGGGCCTAGCACAGATACGCAGTATTTT	TRBD1	TRBJ2-3	TRBV27	-
CASSVKSGWGGFGYTF	TGTGCCAGCAGCGTCAAATCCGGATGGGGGGGCTTTGGCTACACCTTC	-	TRBJ1-2	TRBV9	-
CSARAPHRGHEQYF	TGCAGTGCTAGAGCTCCCCACAGGGGCCACGAGCAGTACTTC	TRBD1	TRBJ2-7	TRBV20-1	-
CSARRGDYEQYF	TGCAGTGCTAGACGGGGGGACTACGAGCAGTACTTC	TRBD2	TRBJ2-7	TRBV20-1	few
CASSRETNGYTF	TGCGCCAGCAGTAGGGAAACCAATGGCTACACCTTC	-	TRBJ1-2	TRBV5-1	-
CSAISASTDTQYF	TGCAGTGCTATCTCAGCGTCTACGGATACGCAGTATTTT	-	TRBJ2-3	TRBV20-1	-
CASSPGTVLNSPLHF	TGTGCCAGCTCCCCGGGGACAGTGTTAAATTCACCCCTCCACTTT	TRBD1	TRBJ1-6	TRBV18	-
CASSQDELAGGWSSYNEQFF	TGCGCCAGCAGCCAAGATGAACTAGCGGGGGGCTGGAGCTCCTACAATGAGCAGTTCTTC	TRBD2	TRBJ2-1	TRBV4-1	-
CASSDSYIQGRITQYF	TGTGCCAGCAGTGACTCGTATATTCAGGGTAGAATCACGCAGTATTTT	-	TRBJ2-3	TRBV6-4	-
CASSLVGKPYNEQFF	TGCGCCAGCAGCTTGGTAGGTAAACCCTACAATGAGCAGTTCTTC	-	TRBJ2-1	TRBV4-3	once
CSARDPGRSGNTIYF	TGCAGTGCTAGAGATCCTGGGAGGTCTGGAAACACCATATATTTT	-	TRBJ1-3	TRBV20-1	-
CSGGRGYADTQYF	TGCAGCGGAGGTAGGGGGTACGCAGATACGCAGTATTTT	-	TRBJ2-3	TRBV29-1	-
CASSLDRASLEAFF	TGTGCCAGCAGCTTAGATCGAGCTAGTTTGGAGGCTTTCTTT	-	TRBJ1-1	TRBV11-2	-
CASTGQGEGSPLHF	TGTGCCAGCACCGGACAGGGCGAAGGGTCACCCCTCCACTTT	TRBD1	TRBJ1-6	TRBV16	-
CASSGRNFRHPNTEAFF	TGCGCCAGCAGCGGTAGGAATTTCCGACACCCTAACACTGAAGCTTTCTTT	-	TRBJ1-1	TRBV4-3	few
CASSQNWDSYNEQFF	TGCGCCAGCAGCCAAAACTGGGACAGTTACAATGAGCAGTTCTTC	TRBD1	TRBJ2-1	TRBV4-3	few
CASSQGGSPYYGYTF	TGTGCCAGCAGTCAGGGAGGTAGTCCCTACTATGGCTACACCTTC	-	TRBJ1-2	TRBV6-5	few
CASSATGAAHGYTF	TGCGCCAGCAGCGCTACAGGGGCGGCCCATGGCTACACCTTC	TRBD1	TRBJ1-2	TRBV5-1	few
CASRTSASGETQYF	TGTGCCAGCCGGACTAGCGCCTCCGGAGAGACCCAGTACTTC	TRBD2	TRBJ2-5	TRBV6-5	-